This is a list of T cell receptor beta chains from one sample in a study of beta chain features in type 1 diabetes. TCRdb keeps only in-frame clones here, not all; method: immunoSEQ multiplex PCR. The sample records about 660,000 clones, roughly an eighth being singletons. Sequenced input: naive CD4+ T cells from blood. The receptors were sampled from a man younger than 35 with type 1 diabetes. Each CDR3 is given with its conserved first and last residue. A D gene is named only where the DNA matches it firmly. The size entry is marked missing in some rows and otherwise reads once, few, many or a size class.

j_call	cdr3_length	v_call	clone_size	d_call	cdr3_nt	cdr3_aa
TRBJ1-4	15	TRBV6-6	-	-	TGTGCCAGCAGGACCAGAACCGCAACTAATGAAAAACTGTTTTTT	CASRTRTATNEKLFF
TRBJ2-7	14	TRBV2	-	-	TGTGCCAGCAGTCGCGGTTGGGTCTCCTACGAGCAGTACTTC	CASSRGWVSYEQYF
TRBJ1-2	12	TRBV28	few	-	TGTGCCAGCAGTTTACCGGGGTTACGCTACACCTTC	CASSLPGLRYTF
TRBJ2-2	14	TRBV29-1	-	-	TGCAGCGCGGGGAAGTCAGAGGGGACCGGGGAGCTGTTTTTT	CSAGKSEGTGELFF
TRBJ2-1	16	TRBV29-1	-	TRBD2	TGCAGCGTCAGAGGTACCGGGACTAGCGGGAGCGGTGAGCAGTTCTTC	CSVRGTGTSGSGEQFF
TRBJ1-1	12	TRBV30	-	-	TGTGCCTGGAGTGTACAGGGAGTTGAAGCTTTCTTT	CAWSVQGVEAFF
TRBJ2-1	15	TRBV7-9	few	-	TGTGCCAGCAGCCCTCGGAGACTTGGGGCTAATGAGCAGTTCTTC	CASSPRRLGANEQFF
TRBJ2-7	14	TRBV28	-	TRBD1	TGTGCCAGCAGTTCCGGGACAGGGCCCTACGAGCAGTACTTC	CASSSGTGPYEQYF
TRBJ2-4	17	TRBV4-1	-	TRBD2	TGCGCCAGCAGCCGACCTCGAGCGGGGAGGGCCAAAAACATTCAGTACTTC	CASSRPRAGRAKNIQYF
TRBJ2-3	14	TRBV10-3	few	-	TGTGCCATCAGTGAGAGGGAGCCCGGGGATACGCAGTATTTT	CAISEREPGDTQYF
TRBJ1-1	13	TRBV5-1	-	-	TGCGCCAGCTCTAAGGGAGAAGACACTGAAGCTTTCTTT	CASSKGEDTEAFF
TRBJ2-7	15	TRBV6-5	-	TRBD2	TGTGCCAGCAGTTACTTGGCGGGAGGGACCTACGAGCAGTACTTC	CASSYLAGGTYEQYF
TRBJ1-1	14	TRBV9	few	-	TGTGCCAGCAGCGTAGGACAGCTGAACACTGAAGCTTTCTTT	CASSVGQLNTEAFF
TRBJ2-5	14	TRBV4-3	-	-	TGCGCCAGCAGCCCTCGGGATTATAGAGAGACCCAGTACTTC	CASSPRDYRETQYF
TRBJ2-1	16	TRBV28	-	TRBD2	TGTGCCAGCAGTTCCCACATTAGACTAGCGGGGAATGAGCAGTTCTTC	CASSSHIRLAGNEQFF
TRBJ2-7	14	TRBV7-2	-	-	TGTGCCAGCAGCTTAGCCCACTCCTCCTACGAGCAGTACTTC	CASSLAHSSYEQYF
TRBJ2-5	12	TRBV7-8	few	-	TGTGCCAGCAGCAGGGCCGTGGAGACCCAGTACTTC	CASSRAVETQYF
TRBJ1-2	16	TRBV6-5	-	TRBD1	TGTGCCAGCAGTTTAACCCAGGGGACAGCGTACTATGGCTACACCTTC	CASSLTQGTAYYGYTF
TRBJ2-1	14	TRBV7-2	few	TRBD2	TGTGCCAGCAGCTCCCTAGCGGGGGCCCGGGAGCAGTTCTTC	CASSSLAGAREQFF
TRBJ1-1	14	TRBV28	few	-	TGTGCCAGCAGTTTCGCCGACAGTCAACTGAAAGCTTTCTTT	CASSFADSQLKAFF
TRBJ1-4	14	TRBV7-2	few	-	TGTGCCAGCAGCTTAGCGTTGGGGATTGAAAAACTGTTTTTT	CASSLALGIEKLFF
TRBJ1-4	15	TRBV5-4	-	-	TGTGCCAGCAGCGGAAAGGACGGTCGAAATGAAAAACTGTTTTTT	CASSGKDGRNEKLFF
TRBJ1-1	18	TRBV15	-	-	TGTGCCACCAGCAGTTCAATAGTGGGCTGGGGAATGAACACTGAAGCTTTCTTT	CATSSSIVGWGMNTEAFF
TRBJ1-1	13	TRBV25-1	-	-	TGTGCCAGCAGTGGGAGGACAATGGCAGAAGCTTTCTTT	CASSGRTMAEAFF
TRBJ1-1	14	TRBV7-2	-	-	TGTGCCAGCAGCTTCGCCTGGACAGATTCTCAAGCTTTCTTT	CASSFAWTDSQAFF
TRBJ2-6	15	TRBV7-2	-	-	TGTGCCAGCAGCTTCCAGCCTTCTGGGGCCAACGTCCTGACTTTC	CASSFQPSGANVLTF
TRBJ1-3	14	TRBV29-1	-	-	TGCAGCGTTTGTGGGACGGTAGCTGGAAACACCATATATTTT	CSVCGTVAGNTIYF
TRBJ2-5	13	TRBV5-4	-	-	TGTGCCAGCAGCTTGAATCAGGCCGAAACCCAGTACTTC	CASSLNQAETQYF
TRBJ1-2	16	TRBV30	-	-	TGTGCCTGGAGTGCTACCCCAAGGGGGTTCAACTATGGCTACACCTTC	CAWSATPRGFNYGYTF
TRBJ2-2	12	TRBV4-1	-	-	TGCGCCAGCAGCCCACACACCGGGGAGCTGTTTTTT	CASSPHTGELFF
TRBJ2-1	16	TRBV6-5	-	-	TGTGCCAGCAGTTACATCCCATGGCCCCTTGGGAATGAGCAGTTCTTC	CASSYIPWPLGNEQFF
TRBJ2-7	17	TRBV7-9	once	TRBD2	TGTGCCAGCAGCTTAGAAACTAGCGGGAGGGGCTCCTACGAGCAGTACTTC	CASSLETSGRGSYEQYF
TRBJ1-1	17	TRBV11-3	few	-	TGTGCCAGCAGCTTAGGGGGTTGGGGATCAACGAACACTGAAGCTTTCTTT	CASSLGGWGSTNTEAFF
TRBJ1-2	15	TRBV4-3	few	TRBD1	TGCGCCAGCAGCCAAGAAGGGGGCTGGGGCGCTGGCTACACCTTC	CASSQEGGWGAGYTF
TRBJ2-1	15	TRBV5-4	-	-	TGTGCCAGCAGCTCCGACTGGAGCTCCTACAATGAGCAGTTCTTC	CASSSDWSSYNEQFF
TRBJ1-2	14	TRBV15	-	-	TGTGCCACCAGCAGAGCTTGGCAGTCAAATGGCTACACCTTC	CATSRAWQSNGYTF
TRBJ2-1	11	TRBV20-1	few	-	TGCAGTGCTAGGGCCAGCAATGAGCAGTTCTTC	CSARASNEQFF
TRBJ1-5	13	TRBV5-6	few	-	TGTGCCAGCAGCTTGGGGTTCACCAGGCCCCAGCATTTT	CASSLGFTRPQHF
TRBJ2-5	13	TRBV6-6	few	-	TGTGCCAGCAGTGCCGGGGGTCGGGAGACCCAGTACTTC	CASSAGGRETQYF
TRBJ2-7	15	TRBV6-5	-	-	TGTGCCAGCAGTTACTCACCGGGACACCAATACGAGCAGTACTTC	CASSYSPGHQYEQYF
TRBJ2-5	15	TRBV28	-	TRBD2	TGTGCCAGCAGTTTGACTAGCGGGGCCCAAGAGACCCAGTACTTC	CASSLTSGAQETQYF
TRBJ2-6	17	TRBV9	-	TRBD1	TGTGCCAGCAGCGTGGGACAGGGTGGCTCAGGGGCCAACGTCCTGACTTTC	CASSVGQGGSGANVLTF
TRBJ2-3	15	TRBV10-2	few	-	TGCGCCAGCAGTGAATTAAGAGGGATTACAGATACGCAGTATTTT	CASSELRGITDTQYF
TRBJ1-5	13	TRBV29-1	few	-	TGCAGCGTTGAAGAGGGGATGGGTCAGCCCCAGCATTTT	CSVEEGMGQPQHF
TRBJ2-7	15	TRBV6-5	few	-	TGTGCCAGCAGTTACTCCACGACTACTACCTACGAGCAGTACTTC	CASSYSTTTTYEQYF